This T cell receptor beta chain was identified in a study of OX40 agonist ivuxolimab in advanced cancers. Overall study context: Patients in the trial were receiving intravenous ivuxolimab every 2 weeks, at doses of 0.01 to 10 mg/kg. Each dose-escalation patient presented with hepatocellular carcinoma, melanoma, renal cell or head and neck cancer.

To note about this clone: Its antigen is as yet unknown.

V was shortened by 1 base and J by 1 base, with 12 bases between the two germline ends. The V gene's germline CDR1 is SGHNT and CDR2 YYREEE (reference sequence). The length of the CDR3 is 15 residues. Sequenced by immunoSEQ multiplex PCR; TCRdb stores in-frame clones only, minus some. This table holds 80,000 to 100,000 clones, roughly 89% found once. Excluded were patients having autoimmune disease history or systemic immunosuppression. The study's findings and limits: Antigen specificity of clonally expanded peripheral T cells was not established.

This sequence was found in an adult with an advanced solid tumor such as melanoma, head and neck, liver or kidney cancer. This sequence joins TRBV5-4 and TRBJ2-7, with a tentative D call TRBD1 (6 bases). The source was CD4+ or CD8+ T cells sorted from blood, collected in a trial of the OX40 agonist ivuxolimab. This CDR3 is CASSLPQGYSYEQYF. The CDR3 DNA follows: TGTGCCAGCAGCTTGCCGCAGGGGTATTCCTACGAGCAGTACTTC.